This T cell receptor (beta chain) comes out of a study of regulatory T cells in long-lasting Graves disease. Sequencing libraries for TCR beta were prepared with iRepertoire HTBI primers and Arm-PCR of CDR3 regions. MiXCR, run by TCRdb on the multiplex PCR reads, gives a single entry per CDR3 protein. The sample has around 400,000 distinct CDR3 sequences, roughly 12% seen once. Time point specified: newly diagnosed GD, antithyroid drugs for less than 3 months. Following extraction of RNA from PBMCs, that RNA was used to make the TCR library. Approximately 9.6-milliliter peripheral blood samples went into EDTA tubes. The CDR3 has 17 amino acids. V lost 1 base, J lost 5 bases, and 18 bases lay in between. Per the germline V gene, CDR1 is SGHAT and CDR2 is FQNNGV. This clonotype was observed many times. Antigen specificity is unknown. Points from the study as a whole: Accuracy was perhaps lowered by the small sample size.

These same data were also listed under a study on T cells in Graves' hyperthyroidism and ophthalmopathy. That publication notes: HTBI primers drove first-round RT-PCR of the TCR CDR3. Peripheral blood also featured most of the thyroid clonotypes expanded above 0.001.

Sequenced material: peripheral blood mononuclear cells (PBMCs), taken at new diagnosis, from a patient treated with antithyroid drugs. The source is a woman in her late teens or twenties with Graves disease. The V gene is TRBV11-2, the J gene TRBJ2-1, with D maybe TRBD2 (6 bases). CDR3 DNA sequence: TGTGCCAGCAGCTTAGGATTCCGGGGGAAAACCCACAATGAGCAGTTCTTC. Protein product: CASSLGFRGKTHNEQFF.